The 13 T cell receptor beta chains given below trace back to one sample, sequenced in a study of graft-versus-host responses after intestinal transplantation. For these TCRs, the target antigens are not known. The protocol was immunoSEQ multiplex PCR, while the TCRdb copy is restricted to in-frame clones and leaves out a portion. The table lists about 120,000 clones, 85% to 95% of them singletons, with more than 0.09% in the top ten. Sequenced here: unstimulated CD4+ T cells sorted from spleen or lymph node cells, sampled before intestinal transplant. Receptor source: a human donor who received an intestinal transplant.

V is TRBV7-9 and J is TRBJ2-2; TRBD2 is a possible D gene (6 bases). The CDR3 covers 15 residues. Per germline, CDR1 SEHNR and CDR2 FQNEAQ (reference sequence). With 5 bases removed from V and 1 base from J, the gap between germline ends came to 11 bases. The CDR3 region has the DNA TGTGCCAGCAGCAGGGCGGGGAAGAACACCGGGGAGCTGTTTTTT. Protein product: CASSRAGKNTGELFF.

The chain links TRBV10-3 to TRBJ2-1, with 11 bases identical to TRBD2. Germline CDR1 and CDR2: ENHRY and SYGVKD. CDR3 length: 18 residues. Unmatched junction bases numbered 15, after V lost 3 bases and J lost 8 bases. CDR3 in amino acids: CAISDFIAGGPTPHEQFF. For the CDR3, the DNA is TGTGCCATCAGTGATTTCATAGCGGGAGGGCCTACCCCTCATGAGCAGTTCTTC.

CDR3 residues: CASSDGVGGFTEAFF. The CDR3, as DNA: TGTGCCAGCAGTGATGGCGTTGGGGGCTTCACTGAAGCTTTCTTT. The chain has TRBV25-1 and TRBJ1-1; possibly TRBD1 for D (6 bases). Germline CDR1 MGHDK, CDR2 SYGVNS. Deletions cut 3 bases from V and 4 bases from J, with 15 bases between. This CDR3 region has 15 residues.

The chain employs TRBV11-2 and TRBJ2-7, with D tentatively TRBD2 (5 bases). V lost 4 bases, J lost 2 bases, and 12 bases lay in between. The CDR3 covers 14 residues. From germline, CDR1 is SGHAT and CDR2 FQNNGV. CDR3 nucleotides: TGTGCCAGCAGCTCCGTGAGGGATCCCTACGAGCAGTACTTC. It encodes CASSSVRDPYEQYF.

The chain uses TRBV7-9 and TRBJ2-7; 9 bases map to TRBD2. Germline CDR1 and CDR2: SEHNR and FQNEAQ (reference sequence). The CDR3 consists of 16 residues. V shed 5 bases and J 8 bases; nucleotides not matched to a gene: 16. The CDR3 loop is CASSHKGGTSSSKQYF. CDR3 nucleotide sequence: TGTGCCAGCAGCCATAAGGGGGGGACTAGCTCCTCAAAGCAGTACTTC.

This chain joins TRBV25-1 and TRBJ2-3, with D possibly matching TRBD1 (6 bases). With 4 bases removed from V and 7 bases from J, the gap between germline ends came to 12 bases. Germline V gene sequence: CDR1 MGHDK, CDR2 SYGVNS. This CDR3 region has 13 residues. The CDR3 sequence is CASSVQGAHTQYF. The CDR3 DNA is TGTGCCAGCAGTGTACAGGGAGCGCATACGCAGTATTTT. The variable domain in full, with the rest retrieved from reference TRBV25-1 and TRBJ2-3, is EADIYQTPRYLVIGTGKKITLECSQTMGHDKMYWYQQDPGMELHLIHYSYGVNSTEKGDLSSESTVSRIRTEHFPLTLESARPSHTSQYLCASSVQGAHTQYFGPGTRLTVL.

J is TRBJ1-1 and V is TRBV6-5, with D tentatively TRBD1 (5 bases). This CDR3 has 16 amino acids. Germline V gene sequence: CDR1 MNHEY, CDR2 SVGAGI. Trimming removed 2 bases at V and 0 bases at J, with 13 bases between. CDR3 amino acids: CASSYPQDKMNTEAFF. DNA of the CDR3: TGTGCCAGCAGTTACCCCCAGGACAAGATGAACACTGAAGCTTTCTTT.

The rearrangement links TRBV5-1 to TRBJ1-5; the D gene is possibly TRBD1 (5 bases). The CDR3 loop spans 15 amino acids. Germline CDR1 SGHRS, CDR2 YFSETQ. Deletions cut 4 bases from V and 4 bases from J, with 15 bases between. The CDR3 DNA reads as TGCGCCAGCAGCGCTGGGGGACGGACAAATCAGCCCCAGCATTTT. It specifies CASSAGGRTNQPQHF.

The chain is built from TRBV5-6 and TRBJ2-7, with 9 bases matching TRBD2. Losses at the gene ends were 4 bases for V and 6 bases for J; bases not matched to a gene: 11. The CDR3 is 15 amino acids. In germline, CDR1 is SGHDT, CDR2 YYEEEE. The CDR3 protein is CASSRWAAGGPEQYF. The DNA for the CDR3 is TGTGCCAGCAGCCGGTGGGCGGCGGGAGGGCCCGAGCAGTACTTC.

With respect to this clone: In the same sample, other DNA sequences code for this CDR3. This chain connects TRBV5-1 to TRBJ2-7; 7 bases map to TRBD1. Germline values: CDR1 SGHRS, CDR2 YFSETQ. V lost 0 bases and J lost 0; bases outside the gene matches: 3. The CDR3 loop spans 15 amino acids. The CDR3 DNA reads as TGCGCCAGCAGCTTGGGAGGGACAGACTCCTACGAGCAGTACTTC. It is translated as CASSLGGTDSYEQYF. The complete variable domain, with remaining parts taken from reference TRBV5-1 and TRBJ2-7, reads KAGVTQTPRYLIKTRGQQVTLSCSPISGHRSVSWYQQTPGQGLQFLFEYFSETQRNKGNFPGRFSGRQFSNSRSEMNVSTLELGDSALYLCASSLGGTDSYEQYFGPGTRLTVT.

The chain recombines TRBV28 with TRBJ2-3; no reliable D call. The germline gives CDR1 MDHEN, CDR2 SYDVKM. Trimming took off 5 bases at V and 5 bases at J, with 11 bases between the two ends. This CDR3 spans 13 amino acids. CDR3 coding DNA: TGTGCCAGCAGTGCTCCCCCGGTAGATACGCAGTATTTT. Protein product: CASSAPPVDTQYF.

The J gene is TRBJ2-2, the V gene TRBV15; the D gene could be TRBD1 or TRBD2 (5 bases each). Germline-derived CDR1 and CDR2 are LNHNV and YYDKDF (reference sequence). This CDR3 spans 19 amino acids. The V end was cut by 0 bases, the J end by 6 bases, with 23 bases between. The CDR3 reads CATSRERGGLASLAGELFF. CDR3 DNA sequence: TGTGCCACCAGCAGAGAGAGGGGTGGGTTAGCAAGTCTAGCCGGGGAGCTGTTTTTT.

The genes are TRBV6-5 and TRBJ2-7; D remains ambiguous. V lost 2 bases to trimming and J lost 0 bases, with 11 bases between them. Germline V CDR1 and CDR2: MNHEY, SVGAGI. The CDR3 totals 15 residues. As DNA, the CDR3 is TGTGCCAGCAGTTACGACGGTACTCCCTCCTACGAGCAGTACTTC. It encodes CASSYDGTPSYEQYF.